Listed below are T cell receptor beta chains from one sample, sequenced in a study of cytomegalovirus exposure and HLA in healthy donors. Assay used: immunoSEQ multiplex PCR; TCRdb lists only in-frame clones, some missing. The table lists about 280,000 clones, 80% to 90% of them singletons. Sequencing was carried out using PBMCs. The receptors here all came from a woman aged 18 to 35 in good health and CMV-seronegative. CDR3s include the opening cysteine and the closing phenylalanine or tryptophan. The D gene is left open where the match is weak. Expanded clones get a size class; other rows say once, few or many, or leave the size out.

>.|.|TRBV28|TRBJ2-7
TGTGCCAGCAGTCTCCGAGGAAACTACGAGCAGTACTTC
CASSLRGNYEQYF
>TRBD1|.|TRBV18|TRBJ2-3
TGTGCCAGCTCACGTGGACAGGCTCAGGATACGCAGTATTTT
CASSRGQAQDTQYF
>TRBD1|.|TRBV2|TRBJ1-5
TGTGCCAGCAGTGGGGGAGACAGGGATCAGCCCCAGCATTTT
CASSGGDRDQPQHF
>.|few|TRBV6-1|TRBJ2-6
TGTGCCGGAGCGCTCTCTGGGGCCAACGTCCTGACTTTC
CAGALSGANVLTF
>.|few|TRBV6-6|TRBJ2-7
TGTGCCAGCAAGATCCGGGACACCACCTACGAGCAGTACTTC
CASKIRDTTYEQYF
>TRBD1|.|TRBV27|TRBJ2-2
TGTGCCAGCAGCATACAGGGGAGCACCGGGGAGCTGTTTTTT
CASSIQGSTGELFF
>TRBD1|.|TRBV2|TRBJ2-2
TGTGCCAGCAGTGACCAGGGGGTGAACACCGGGGAGCTGTTTTTT
CASSDQGVNTGELFF
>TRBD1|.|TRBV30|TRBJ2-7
TGTGCCTGGCTGGGACAGTCGTTCCACGAGCAGTACTTC
CAWLGQSFHEQYF
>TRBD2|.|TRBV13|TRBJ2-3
TGTGCCAGCAGCTTATTCCACGGACTAGAGACAGATACGCAGTATTTT
CASSLFHGLETDTQYF
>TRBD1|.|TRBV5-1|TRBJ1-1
TGCGCCAGCAGCCTACAGGGGAGAAACACTGAAGCTTTCTTT
CASSLQGRNTEAFF
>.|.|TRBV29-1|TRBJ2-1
TGCAGCGTTGGAGCGGCTAGCTCCTACAATGAGCAGTTCTTC
CSVGAASSYNEQFF
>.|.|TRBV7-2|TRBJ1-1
TGTGCCAGCAGCTTCCGCGGGGGCGATTTAGCTTTCTTT
CASSFRGGDLAFF
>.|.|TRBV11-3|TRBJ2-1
TGTGCCAGCAGCCCCGATGGAGCGGGCACAACCTACAATGAGCAGTTCTTC
CASSPDGAGTTYNEQFF
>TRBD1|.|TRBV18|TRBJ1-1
TGTGCCAGCTCATCGGACAGGGCCACTGAAGCTTTCTTT
CASSSDRATEAFF
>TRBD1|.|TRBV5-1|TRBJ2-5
TGCGCCAGCAGCTTGGGGGGACAGGGCACGGAGACCCAGTACTTC
CASSLGGQGTETQYF
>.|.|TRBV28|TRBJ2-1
TGTGCCAGCAGTTTTCTGGGTACAGGGATACGCGATGAGCAGTTCTTC
CASSFLGTGIRDEQFF
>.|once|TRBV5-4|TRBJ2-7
TGTGCCAGCAGCTGGGGGAGGGGGACACCCTACGAGCAGTACTTC
CASSWGRGTPYEQYF
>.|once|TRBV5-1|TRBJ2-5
TGCGCCAGCAGCTTGGGCTGGGACACCCACCAAGAGACCCAGTACTTC
CASSLGWDTHQETQYF
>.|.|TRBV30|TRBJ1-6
TGTGCCTGGAGTGGACAGAGTAATTCACCCCTCCACTTT
CAWSGQSNSPLHF
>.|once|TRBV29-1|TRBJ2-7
TGCAGCGTCACCCTAACAGGGTACGAGCAGTACTTC
CSVTLTGYEQYF
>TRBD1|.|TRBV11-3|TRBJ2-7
TGTGCCAGCAGCCCAATGACAGGGGGCGAGCAGTACTTC
CASSPMTGGEQYF
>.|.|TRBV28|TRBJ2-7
TGTGCCAGCAGTCTCCTGGGACACCGTCATTCCTACGAGCAGTACTTC
CASSLLGHRHSYEQYF
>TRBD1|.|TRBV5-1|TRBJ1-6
TGCGCCAGCAGCTTGGCCTGGACAGGATCGGGTTCACCCCTCCACTTT
CASSLAWTGSGSPLHF
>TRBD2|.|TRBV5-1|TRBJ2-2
TGCGCCAGCAGCCATGGGGCGGGGGAGTCGGGCACCGGGGAGCTGTTTTTT
CASSHGAGESGTGELFF
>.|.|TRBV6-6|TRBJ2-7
TGTGCCAGCAGTTACGACCCATCAGGGGCCTACGAGCAGTACTTC
CASSYDPSGAYEQYF
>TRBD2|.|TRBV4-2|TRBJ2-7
TGTGCCAGCAGCGATCAACAGCGGGAGTGGGGCGAGCAGTACTTC
CASSDQQREWGEQYF
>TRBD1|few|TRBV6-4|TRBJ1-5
TGTGCCAGCAGTTTGACAGGGGGTAATCAGCCCCAGCATTTT
CASSLTGGNQPQHF
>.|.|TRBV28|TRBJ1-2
TGTGCCAGCAGCCCGAGAGGACTTTATGATGGCTACACCTTC
CASSPRGLYDGYTF
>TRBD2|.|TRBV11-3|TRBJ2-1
TGTGCCAGCAGCCCCCTCCCTACTAGCGGGCCGCCTCACAATGAGCAGTTCTTC
CASSPLPTSGPPHNEQFF
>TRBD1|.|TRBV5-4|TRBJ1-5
TGTGCCAGCAGCTTCGACAGGGATCAGCCCCAGCATTTT
CASSFDRDQPQHF
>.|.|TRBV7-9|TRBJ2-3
TGTGCCAGCAGCCCCCAAGATACGCAGTATTTT
CASSPQDTQYF
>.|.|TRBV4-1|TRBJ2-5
TGCGCCAGCAGCCTAACTAGGTCTGTGGAGACCCAGTACTTC
CASSLTRSVETQYF
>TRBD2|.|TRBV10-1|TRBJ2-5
TGCGCCAGCAGTGAGACTAGCGTAACGGGGACCCAGTACTTC
CASSETSVTGTQYF
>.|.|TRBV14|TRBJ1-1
TGTGCCAGCAGCCAAGACCTAGGCCCCCGGGGAGGCACTGAAGCTTTCTTT
CASSQDLGPRGGTEAFF
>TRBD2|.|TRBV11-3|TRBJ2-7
TGTGCCAGCAGCGGGGGAGGGCGGGTCTACGAGCAGTACTTC
CASSGGGRVYEQYF
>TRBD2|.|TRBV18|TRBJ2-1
TGTGCCAGCTCCGTTTCGGCTAGCGGTTACAATGAGCAGTTCTTC
CASSVSASGYNEQFF
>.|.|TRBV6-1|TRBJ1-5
TGTGCCAGCACACAGATAAGCAATCAGCCCCAGCATTTT
CASTQISNQPQHF
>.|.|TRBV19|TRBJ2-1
TGTGCCAGTAGTGACCGGGGGATCTACAATGAGCAGTTCTTC
CASSDRGIYNEQFF
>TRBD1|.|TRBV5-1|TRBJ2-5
TGCGCCAGCAGCTTGATCAGGGGGCTGGAGACCCAGTACTTC
CASSLIRGLETQYF
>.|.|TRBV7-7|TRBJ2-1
TGTGCCAGCAGCTCCCTGCGGGACAATGAGCAGTTCTTC
CASSSLRDNEQFF
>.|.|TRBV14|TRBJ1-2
TGTGCCAGCAGCCAACAGGCAGGAACTAACTATGGCTACACCTTC
CASSQQAGTNYGYTF
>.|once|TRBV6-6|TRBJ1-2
TGTGCCAGTAATACAGGGAATTCTAACTATGGCTACACCTTC
CASNTGNSNYGYTF
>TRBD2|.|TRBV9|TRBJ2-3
TGTGCCAGCAGCGTAGCTTTTCCTAGCGGGCCCACAGATACGCAGTATTTT
CASSVAFPSGPTDTQYF
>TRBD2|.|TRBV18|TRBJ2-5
TGTGCCAGCTCACTCCGACTAGCGGGGGTTCACGGGGAGACCCAGTACTTC
CASSLRLAGVHGETQYF
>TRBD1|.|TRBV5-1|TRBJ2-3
TGCGCCAGCAGCTCCGGGGACAGGGGGCGTGGAGATACGCAGTATTTT
CASSSGDRGRGDTQYF
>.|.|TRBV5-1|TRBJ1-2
TGCGCCAGCAGCTTAAGGGGAATCTATGGCTACACCTTC
CASSLRGIYGYTF
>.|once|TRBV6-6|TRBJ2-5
TGTGCCAGCAGTGGGGGCCTGGGGCAAGAGACCCAGTACTTC
CASSGGLGQETQYF
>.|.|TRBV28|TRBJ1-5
TGTGCCAGCAGTTTCTCTGGGGCAAGCCAGCCCCAGCATTTT
CASSFSGASQPQHF